This TCR beta chain is drawn from a study of T cells expressing NK-cell markers. Study-wide background: Researchers got TCR beta repertoires out of sorted CD3+CD56+NKG2C+, CD3+CD56+NKG2C- and CD3+CD56-NKG2C+ T cells.

After re-calling the 5' RACE reads, TCRdb lists one entry per CDR3 protein, DNA absent. Found here are a few hundred thousand distinct CDR3 sequences; the top ten clones hold roughly 5.4%. The CDR3 runs 14 residues. The germline V gene encodes CDR1 SGHTA and CDR2 FQGNSA. The material sequenced was blood T cells: a sorted CD56 or NKG2C T cell subset, CD4+ or CD8+ T cells, or bulk PBMC T cells (not recorded which). This clonotype originated in a man aged 18-70 years in good health. The V gene is TRBV7-2, the J gene TRBJ2-1; TCRdb's D call, TRBD1, is unchecked because there is no DNA. CDR3 region: CASSSVGGFGGPFF.